Below, 28 T cell receptor beta chains from the same sample are listed, as sequenced in a study of blood T cell repertoires in COVID-19. The table came from immunoSEQ multiplex PCR; TCRdb's copy has only in-frame clones and leaves some out. The sample contains approximately 240,000 clones, around four fifths of which appear only once. The sample was peripheral blood. These receptors were obtained from a woman at least 80 years old with active or convalescent COVID-19.

The chain links TRBV11-2 to TRBJ2-7; D is undetermined. Germline CDR1 SGHAT, CDR2 FQNNGV. CDR3 length: 14 amino acids. V lost 2 bases, J lost 2 bases, and 10 bases lay in between. CDR3 residues: CASSLSGLTYEQYF. The CDR3 coding sequence is TGTGCCAGCAGCTTATCTGGCCTGACCTACGAGCAGTACTTC.

V and J are TRBV4-3 and TRBJ1-5; 8 bases match TRBD1. In germline, CDR1 is LGHNA, CDR2 YSLEER. This CDR3 has 15 amino acids. Trimming at V came to 4 bases and at J to 3 bases, leaving 5 bases not matched to a gene. CDR3 in amino acids: CASSLGTGYNQPQHF. For the CDR3, the DNA is TGCGCCAGCAGCCTTGGGACAGGATACAATCAGCCCCAGCATTTT.

The table lists this clone with a count of one. The chain carries TRBV7-2 and TRBJ1-1, with a weak D call TRBD1 (6 bases). The CDR3 is 14 residues long. From germline, CDR1 is SGHTA and CDR2 FQGNSA. Between the trimmed V and J ends, which lost 1 base and 4 bases, there was a span of 10 bases. This chain's CDR3 is CASSLVGQLTEAFF. The CDR3 nucleotides read TGTGCCAGCAGCTTAGTGGGACAACTCACTGAAGCTTTCTTT.

The V and J genes are TRBV21-1 and TRBJ1-2. TRBV21-1 is termed a pseudogene. The CDR3 length is 13 residues. CDR3 bases: TGTGCCAGCAGCCCCCGGGTCTCTGGTGGCTACACCTTC. The encoded protein is CASSPRVSGGYTF.

V and J are TRBV24-1 and TRBJ2-1; 9 bases fit TRBD2. The CDR3 has 16 amino acids. Germline V gene data show CDR1 as KGHDR and CDR2 as SFDVKD. The J segment lost 7 bases and the V segment lost 3 bases, leaving 9 bases of the junction unmatched. The CDR3 reads CATSDPRGGSLNEQFF. The CDR3 region has the DNA TGTGCCACCAGTGATCCGCGGGGGGGCTCTCTGAATGAGCAGTTCTTC.

The chain recombines TRBV18 with TRBJ2-3; the match to TRBD1 covers 9 bases. There are 15 residues in the CDR3. Germline loops: CDR1 KGHSH, CDR2 LQKENI. Trimming cost V 4 bases and J 3 bases; bases outside gene matches: 5. CDR3 coding DNA: TGTGCCAGCTCACAAAGGACAGGGGAGACAGATACGCAGTATTTT. Its translation is CASSQRTGETDTQYF.

The chain has TRBV7-3 and TRBJ2-3, with 12 bases fitting TRBD2. V was clipped by 1 base and J by 2 bases; unmatched bases: 7. The CDR3 sequence is 18 residues long. From germline, CDR1 is SGHTA and CDR2 FQGTGA. In DNA, the CDR3 is TGTGCCAGCAGCTTAAGAATACTAGCGGGAGGACTCACAGATACGCAGTATTTT. This codes for CASSLRILAGGLTDTQYF.

The J gene is TRBJ2-6, the V gene TRBV6-5; D perhaps matches TRBD2 (6 bases). The CDR3 is 15 amino acids. Germline values: CDR1 MNHEY, CDR2 SVGAGI. The V gene lost 6 bases and the J gene lost 4 bases, with 13 bases spanning the gap. CDR3 in amino acids: CASRAGLEGANVLTF. The CDR3 DNA sequence: TGTGCCAGCAGGGCGGGGCTCGAGGGGGCCAACGTCCTGACTTTC.

This rearrangement joins TRBV5-1 to TRBJ2-3, with a possible D match to TRBD1 (5 bases). Trimming removed 4 bases from V and 0 bases from J, with 9 bases in between. Germline V gives CDR1 SGHRS, CDR2 YFSETQ. The CDR3 consists of 14 residues. The CDR3 DNA reads as TGCGCCAGCAGCGGGGCGTCTAGCACAGATACGCAGTATTTT. Protein: CASSGASSTDTQYF.

The V call is TRBV9, the J call TRBJ2-3; 10 bases are shared with TRBD2. Trimming at V came to 0 bases and at J to 4 bases, leaving 2 bases not matched to a gene. CDR1 and CDR2 (germline): SGDLS, YYNGEE. CDR3 length equals 15 residues. The CDR3 region is CASSVGSGGADTQYF. CDR3 nucleotide sequence: TGTGCCAGCAGCGTAGGGAGCGGGGGGGCAGATACGCAGTATTTT.

This clone was detected once. V gene TRBV7-3 combines with J gene TRBJ2-2, with TRBD1 matching 8 bases. Germline V gene sequence: CDR1 SGHTA, CDR2 FQGTGA. The V segment lost 5 bases and the J segment 6 bases; nucleotides outside the gene matches: 5. The CDR3 totals 14 residues. The CDR3 DNA reads TGTGCCAGCAGCCAGGGGGCAGGGCCCGGGGAGCTGTTTTTT. Translating it yields CASSQGAGPGELFF.

The chain employs TRBV6-1 and TRBJ1-2, with D hard to call. There are 13 residues in the CDR3. The V end lost 0 bases, the J end lost 8 bases, and 10 bases lay between the germline ends. CDR1 is MNHNS, CDR2 SASEGT, per germline. CDR3 DNA: TGTGCCAGCAGTGAAGCCGGAGGGAGCGGCTACACCTTC. Protein sequence: CASSEAGGSGYTF.

This clone was seen many times. The chain recombines TRBV6-2 or TRBV6-3 with TRBJ2-7, with a weak D call TRBD1 (5 bases). Germline V gives CDR1 MNHEY, CDR2 SVGEGT. V was trimmed by 4 bases and J by 0 bases, leaving 13 bases between them. The CDR3 has 15 residues. DNA of the CDR3: TGTGCCAGCAGTTCCCAGGGCCCCTTCTCCTACGAGCAGTACTTC. This sequence encodes CASSSQGPFSYEQYF.

This rearrangement joins TRBV7-2 to TRBJ1-3; D is uncertain. V dropped 4 bases and J dropped 3 bases, with 10 bases sitting between them. This CDR3 region has 14 residues. Germline V lookup: CDR1 SGHTA, CDR2 FQGNSA. The CDR3 DNA reads TGTGCCAGCAGCTATGGCTTGGTTGGAAACACCATATATTTT. As protein: CASSYGLVGNTIYF.

The rearrangement uses TRBV7-3 and TRBJ2-5; possible D gene TRBD2, 5 bases. The CDR3 totals 13 residues. The V gene's germline CDR1 is SGHTA and CDR2 FQGTGA. The V end was cut by 5 bases, the J end by 5 bases, with 12 bases between. The CDR3 loop is CASSTRSGETQYF. CDR3 nucleotides: TGTGCCAGCAGCACTAGGTCGGGGGAGACCCAGTACTTC. Variable domain in full (rest from reference TRBV7-3 and TRBJ2-5): GAGVSQTPSNKVTEKGKYVELRCDPISGHTALYWYRQSLGQGPEFLIYFQGTGAADDSGLPNDRFFAVRPEGSVSTLKIQRTERGDSAVYLCASSTRSGETQYFGPGTRLLVL.

The rearrangement joins TRBV18 to TRBJ2-3, with 8 bases aligning to TRBD2. The CDR3 totals 18 residues. Germline V gives CDR1 KGHSH, CDR2 LQKENI. The V and J ends lost 5 bases and 3 bases, in that order; junction bases with no gene match: 16. In DNA form, the CDR3 reads TGTGCCAGCTCAATCATCGGGGGGGCTGTGGAGGATACAGATACGCAGTATTTT. Translating it yields CASSIIGGAVEDTDTQYF.

The chain joins TRBV4-3 to TRBJ2-3; 7 positions match TRBD1. V was pared by 0 bases and J by 4 bases, with 13 bases of the junction left unmatched. The CDR3 has 18 residues. Germline V lookup: CDR1 LGHNA, CDR2 YSLEER. CDR3 coding DNA: TGCGCCAGCAGCCAAGAACCATCGACAGGGCTTACCGCAGATACGCAGTATTTT. This codes for CASSQEPSTGLTADTQYF.

The chain employs TRBV25-1 and TRBJ1-2, with 9 bases that match TRBD1. Germline V CDR1 and CDR2: MGHDK, SYGVNS. Trimming removed 2 bases from V and 5 bases from J; junction bases left unmatched: 0. CDR3 length equals 13 residues. The DNA for the CDR3 is TGTGCCAGCAGTGAAGGACAGGGGTATGGCTACACCTTC. The encoded protein is CASSEGQGYGYTF.

V gene TRBV18 combines with J gene TRBJ2-5; 7 bases agree with TRBD1. The CDR3 consists of 16 residues. With 3 bases clipped from V and 5 bases from J, the junction kept 12 bases outside the gene matches. Germline V lookup: CDR1 KGHSH, CDR2 LQKENI. CDR3 DNA: TGTGCCAGCTCACCCCTGCAGACGACAGGGAAGGAGACCCAGTACTTC. As protein: CASSPLQTTGKETQYF.

The rearrangement joins TRBV2 to TRBJ2-3; 7 bases are a match to TRBD2. The germline V gene encodes CDR1 SNHLY and CDR2 FYNNEI. CDR3 length: 14 residues. V lost 7 bases, J lost 5 bases, and 9 bases stayed unmatched. Here the CDR3 reads CASIAGRLRDTQYF. The CDR3 nucleotides are TGTGCCAGCATAGCGGGCCGGCTGAGAGATACGCAGTATTTT.

The gene calls are TRBV18 and TRBJ1-1; D is perhaps TRBD1 (6 bases). The CDR3 extends over 15 amino acids. Germline CDR1 reads KGHSH; CDR2 reads LQKENI. Trimming left V 2 bases short and J 3 bases short, with 13 bases between. The CDR3 reads CASSPLGGAYTEAFF. In DNA, the CDR3 is TGTGCCAGCTCACCATTGGGGGGGGCGTACACTGAAGCTTTCTTT.

V and J are TRBV9 and TRBJ2-1; D is undetermined. This CDR3 is 16 amino acids long. Trimming pared 2 bases from V and 0 bases from J, leaving 12 bases between. Per germline, CDR1 SGDLS and CDR2 YYNGEE. CDR3 sequence: CASSVFGASSYNEQFF. For the CDR3, the DNA is TGTGCCAGCAGCGTCTTTGGAGCAAGCTCCTACAATGAGCAGTTCTTC.

The chain recombines TRBV5-4 with TRBJ2-7, with D possibly TRBD1 on 6 matching bases. The length of the CDR3 is 16 residues. CDR1 and CDR2 from the germline V gene are SGHNT and YYREEE (reference sequence). V was pared by 3 bases and J by 1 base, with 17 bases between. The CDR3 sequence: CASSSPALQGSYEQYF. The DNA of the CDR3 is TGTGCCAGCAGCTCACCAGCCCTACAGGGATCCTACGAGCAGTACTTC.

The rearrangement uses TRBV5-1 and TRBJ2-5; TRBD2 matches at 7 bases. CDR3 length equals 15 residues. Germline CDR1 and CDR2: SGHRS and YFSETQ. Trimming took 0 bases from V and 2 from J; bases not matched to a gene: 4. The CDR3 nucleotides are TGCGCCAGCAGCTTGGCGGCTAGCGGTCAAGAGACCCAGTACTTC. It codes for CASSLAASGQETQYF.

Only one count was recorded for this clone. This rearrangement joins TRBV19 to TRBJ1-3; D is perhaps TRBD1 (6 bases). The CDR3 loop spans 15 amino acids. CDR1 is LNHDA and CDR2 is SQIVND in the germline V gene (reference sequence). The germline V and J ends were trimmed by 5 bases and 0 bases, with 11 bases remaining between them. DNA for the CDR3: TGTGCCAGTAGTGAGACAGGAAGCTCTGGAAACACCATATATTTT. Protein product: CASSETGSSGNTIYF.

The V and J genes are TRBV4-1 and TRBJ1-2; D may be TRBD1 (6 bases). CDR3 length equals 16 residues. Germline V CDR1 and CDR2: MGHRA, YSYEKL. The V gene lost 3 bases and the J gene lost 4 bases, with 18 bases spanning the gap. As DNA, the CDR3 is TGCGCCAGCAGCCAGGGCGCTACAGGGTTGGGCTATGGCTACACCTTC. Its translation is CASSQGATGLGYGYTF.

This chain connects TRBV15 to TRBJ1-5; D is unresolved. Germline V gene lookup returns CDR1 LNHNV and CDR2 YYDKDF (reference sequence). The V and J ends lost 0 bases and 2 bases respectively, with 11 bases between them. The CDR3 spans 16 residues. The CDR3 loop reads CATSRDLGSGNQPQHF. DNA of the CDR3: TGTGCCACCAGCAGAGATCTGGGGAGTGGCAATCAGCCCCAGCATTTT.

The chain is built from TRBV10-3 and TRBJ2-7; 10 bases match TRBD1. The CDR3 has 14 residues. Germline V gene lookup returns CDR1 ENHRY and CDR2 SYGVKD. With V trimmed by 6 bases and J by 4 bases, 6 bases remained unmatched. The CDR3 region is CAISPTGGVYEQYF. CDR3 sequence (DNA): TGTGCCATCAGCCCGACAGGGGGCGTTTACGAGCAGTACTTC.